This T cell receptor beta chain was recovered during a study of cytomegalovirus exposure and HLA in healthy donors. Study in general: The same platform used for the 666 first-cohort repertoires was also used for the 100 to 150 validation repertoires, as a later analysis reported.

This table comes from immunoSEQ multiplex PCR, and its TCRdb copy is limited to in-frame clones, with some not included. Of 180,000 or so clones listed, approximately 89% are singletons. Study-wide points: Later, an analysis found that TCR clusters from the first cohort tended to co-occur in the roughly 120 validation repertoires.

The CDR3 totals 16 residues. Germline V gene lookup returns CDR1 MDHEN and CDR2 SYDVKM. J was trimmed by 0 bases and V by 6 bases; bases with no gene match: 10. As to this clone: Antigen specificity is unknown.

Input material: PBMCs. This receptor was identified in a man aged 25 to 45 in good health and CMV-seropositive. V and J are TRBV28 and TRBJ2-7; 8 bases map to TRBD2. Here the CDR3 DNA reads TGTGCCAGCAGGGGCGCTACTAGCGGACCCTCCTACGAGCAGTACTTC. This sequence encodes CASRGATSGPSYEQYF.